A single T cell receptor (beta chain) is shown here with its context. The data originate from a study of blood T cell repertoires in COVID-19. The wider study: T cells, B-cell-depleted T cells, or PBMCs supplied cDNA or gDNA.

Per the authors' pipeline: Amplified reference gene primers provided the basis for estimating nucleated cell counts. Data came from immunoSEQ multiplex PCR; TCRdb stores just in-frame clones and leaves some out. D and trimming were read from the DNA, whereas the V and J calls and clone size are those reported in that table. The data contain more than 75,000 clones, roughly 85% of them seen just once; the ten biggest clones take up approximately 8%. CDR3 size: 16 residues. The germline V gene encodes CDR1 LNHDA and CDR2 SQIVND (reference sequence). With 5 bases clipped from V and 5 bases from J, the junction kept 12 bases outside the gene matches.

Source material: peripheral blood. The chain is built from TRBV19 and TRBJ2-1; 7 bases are a match to TRBD1. This receptor was obtained from a man aged 25 to 45 with acute or convalescent COVID-19. CDR3 sequence (DNA): TGTGCCAGTAGTCGACCCCGGACAGGCCAGAACAATGAGCAGTTCTTC. Protein: CASSRPRTGQNNEQFF.